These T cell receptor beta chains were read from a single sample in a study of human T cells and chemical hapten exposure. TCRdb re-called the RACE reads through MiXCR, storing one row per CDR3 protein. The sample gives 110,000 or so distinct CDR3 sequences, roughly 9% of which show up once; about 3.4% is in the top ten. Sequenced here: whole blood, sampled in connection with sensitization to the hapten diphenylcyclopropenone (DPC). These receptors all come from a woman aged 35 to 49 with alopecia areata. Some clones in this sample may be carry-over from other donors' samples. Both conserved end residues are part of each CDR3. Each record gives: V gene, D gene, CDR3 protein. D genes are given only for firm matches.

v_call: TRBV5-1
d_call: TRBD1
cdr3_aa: CAAARDRGFGELFF

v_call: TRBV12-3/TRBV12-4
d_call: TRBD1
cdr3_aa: CASSSGQGVSEQYF

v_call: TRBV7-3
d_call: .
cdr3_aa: CASSAGLIPYEQFF

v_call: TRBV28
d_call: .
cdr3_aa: CASRVGTDTQYF

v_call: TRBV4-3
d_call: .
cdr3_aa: CASSQAGGRRELFF

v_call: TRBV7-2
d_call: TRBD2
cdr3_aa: CASSLNGAGDEQFF

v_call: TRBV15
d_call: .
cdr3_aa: CATSPSVMGYEQYF

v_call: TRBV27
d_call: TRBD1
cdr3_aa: CASSLQGPGANVLTF

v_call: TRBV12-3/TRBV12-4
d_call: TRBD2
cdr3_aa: CASSPVLAGGLNEQFF

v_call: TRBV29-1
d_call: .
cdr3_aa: CSVFRGPSFGGELFF

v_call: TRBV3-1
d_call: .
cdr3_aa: CASSRRVTDTQYF

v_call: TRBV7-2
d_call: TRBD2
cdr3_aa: CASSFRGGQETQYF

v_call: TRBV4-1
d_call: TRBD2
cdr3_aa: CASSFKALTAGDHNEQFF

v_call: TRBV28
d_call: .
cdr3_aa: CASRGGRGGAKNIQYF

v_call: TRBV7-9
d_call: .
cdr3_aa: CASSPAGTAVRPQHF

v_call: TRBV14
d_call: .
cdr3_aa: CASSQDPTAWYGYTF

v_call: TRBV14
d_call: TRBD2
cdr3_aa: CASSQKTSGVITDTQYF

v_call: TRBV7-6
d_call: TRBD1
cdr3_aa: CASSSTGSPNTGELFF

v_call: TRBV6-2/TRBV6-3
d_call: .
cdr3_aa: CASSYEWLEQYF

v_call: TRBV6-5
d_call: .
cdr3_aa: CASSRSGGIAKNIQYF

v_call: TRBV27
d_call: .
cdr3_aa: CASRDRRTLSRAFF

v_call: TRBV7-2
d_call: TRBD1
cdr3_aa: CASSWTGVQYSGNTIYF

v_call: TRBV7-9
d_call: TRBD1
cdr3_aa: CASSFQGVRYNEQFF

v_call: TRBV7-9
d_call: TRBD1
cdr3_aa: CASSPGTGGHTDTQYF

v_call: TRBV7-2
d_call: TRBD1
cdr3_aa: CASSLGGTAGSPLHF

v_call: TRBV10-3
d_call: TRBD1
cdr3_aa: CAISGQAREQYF

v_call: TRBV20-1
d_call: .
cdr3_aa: CSAPRDRGYEQYF

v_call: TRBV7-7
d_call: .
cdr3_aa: CASSLGRGPDTQYF

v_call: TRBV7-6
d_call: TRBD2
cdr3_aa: CASSLARVAGRNEQFF

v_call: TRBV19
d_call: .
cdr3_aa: CASSIGAGNNNEQFF

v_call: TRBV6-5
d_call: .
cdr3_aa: CASSYLTGSGANVLTF